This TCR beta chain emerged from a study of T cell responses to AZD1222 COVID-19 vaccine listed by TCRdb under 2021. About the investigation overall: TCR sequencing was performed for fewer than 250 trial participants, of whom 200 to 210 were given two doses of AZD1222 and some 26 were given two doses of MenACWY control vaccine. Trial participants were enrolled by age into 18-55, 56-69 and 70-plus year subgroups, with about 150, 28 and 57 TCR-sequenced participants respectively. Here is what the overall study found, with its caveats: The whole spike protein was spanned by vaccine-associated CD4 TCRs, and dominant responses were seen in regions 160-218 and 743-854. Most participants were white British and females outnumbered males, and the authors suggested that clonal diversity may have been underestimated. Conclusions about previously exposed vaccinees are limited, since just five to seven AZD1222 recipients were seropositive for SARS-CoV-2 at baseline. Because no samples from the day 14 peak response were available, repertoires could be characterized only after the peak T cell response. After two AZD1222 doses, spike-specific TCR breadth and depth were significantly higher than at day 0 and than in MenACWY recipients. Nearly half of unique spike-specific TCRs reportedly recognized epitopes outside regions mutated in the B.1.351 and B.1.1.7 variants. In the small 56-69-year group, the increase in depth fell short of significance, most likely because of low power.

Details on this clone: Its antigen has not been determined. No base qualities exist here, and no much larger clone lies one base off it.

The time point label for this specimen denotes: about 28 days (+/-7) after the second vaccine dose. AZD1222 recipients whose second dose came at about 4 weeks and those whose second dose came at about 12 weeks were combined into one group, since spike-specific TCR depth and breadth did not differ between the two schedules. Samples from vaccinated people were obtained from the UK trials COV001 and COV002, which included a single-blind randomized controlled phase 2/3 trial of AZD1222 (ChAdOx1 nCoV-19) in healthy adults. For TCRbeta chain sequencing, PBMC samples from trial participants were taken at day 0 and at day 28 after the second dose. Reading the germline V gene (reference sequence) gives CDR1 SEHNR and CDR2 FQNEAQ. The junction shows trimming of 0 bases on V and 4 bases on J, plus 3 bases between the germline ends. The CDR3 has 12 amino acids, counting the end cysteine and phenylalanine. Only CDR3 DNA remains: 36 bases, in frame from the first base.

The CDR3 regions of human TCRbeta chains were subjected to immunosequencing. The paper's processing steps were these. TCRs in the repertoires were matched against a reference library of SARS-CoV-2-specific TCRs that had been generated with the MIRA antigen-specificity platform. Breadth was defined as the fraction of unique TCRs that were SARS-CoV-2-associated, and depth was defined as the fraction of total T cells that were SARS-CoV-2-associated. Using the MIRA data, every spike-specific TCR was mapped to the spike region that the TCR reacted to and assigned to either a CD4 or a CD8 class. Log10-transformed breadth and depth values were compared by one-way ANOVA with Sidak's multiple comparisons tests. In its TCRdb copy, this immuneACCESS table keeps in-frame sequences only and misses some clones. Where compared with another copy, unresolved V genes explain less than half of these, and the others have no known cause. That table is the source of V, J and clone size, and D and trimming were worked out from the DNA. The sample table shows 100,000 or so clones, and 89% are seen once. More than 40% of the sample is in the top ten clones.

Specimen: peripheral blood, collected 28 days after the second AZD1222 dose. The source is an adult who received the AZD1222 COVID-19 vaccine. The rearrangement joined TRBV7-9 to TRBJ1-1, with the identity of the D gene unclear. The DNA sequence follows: TGTGCCAGCAGCTTAGCAGGCACTGAAGCTTTCTTT. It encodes CASSLAGTEAFF.